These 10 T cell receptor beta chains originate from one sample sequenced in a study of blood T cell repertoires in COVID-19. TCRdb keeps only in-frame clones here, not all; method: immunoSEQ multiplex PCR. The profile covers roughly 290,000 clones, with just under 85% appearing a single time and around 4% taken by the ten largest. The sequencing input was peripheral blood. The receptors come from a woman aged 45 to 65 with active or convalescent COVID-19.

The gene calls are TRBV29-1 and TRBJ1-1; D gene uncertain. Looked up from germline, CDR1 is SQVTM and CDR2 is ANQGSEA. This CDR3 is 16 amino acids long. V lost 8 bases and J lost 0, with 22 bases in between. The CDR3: CSFAPLPPRMNTEAFF. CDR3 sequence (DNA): TGCAGCTTTGCCCCTTTACCACCGCGGATGAACACTGAAGCTTTCTTT.

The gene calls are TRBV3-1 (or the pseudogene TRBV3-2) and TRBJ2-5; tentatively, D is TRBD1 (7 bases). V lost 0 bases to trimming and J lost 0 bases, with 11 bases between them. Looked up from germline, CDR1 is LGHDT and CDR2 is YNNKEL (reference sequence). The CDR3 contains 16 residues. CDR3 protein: CASSQDPGGYQETQYF. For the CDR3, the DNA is TGTGCCAGCAGCCAAGATCCAGGGGGGTACCAAGAGACCCAGTACTTC.

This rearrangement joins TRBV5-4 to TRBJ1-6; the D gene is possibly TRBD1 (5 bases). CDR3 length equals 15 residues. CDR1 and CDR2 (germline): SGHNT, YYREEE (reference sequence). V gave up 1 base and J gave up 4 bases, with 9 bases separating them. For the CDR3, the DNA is TGTGCCAGCAGCTTGTCAGGGACTTATAATTCACCCCTCCACTTT. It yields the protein CASSLSGTYNSPLHF.

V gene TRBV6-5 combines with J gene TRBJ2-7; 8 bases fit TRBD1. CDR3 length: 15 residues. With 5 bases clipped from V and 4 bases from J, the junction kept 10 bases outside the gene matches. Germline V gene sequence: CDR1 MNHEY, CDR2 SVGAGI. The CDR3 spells CASSPRDRGGYEQYF. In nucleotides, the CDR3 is TGTGCCAGCAGTCCACGAGACAGGGGCGGTTACGAGCAGTACTTC.

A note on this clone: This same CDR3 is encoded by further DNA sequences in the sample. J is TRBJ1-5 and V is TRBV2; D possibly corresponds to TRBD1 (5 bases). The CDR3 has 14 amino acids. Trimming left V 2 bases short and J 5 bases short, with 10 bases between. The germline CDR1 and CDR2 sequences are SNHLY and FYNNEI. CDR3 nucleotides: TGTGCCAGCAGTGAACAGGGAAGTCATCAGCCCCAGCATTTT. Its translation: CASSEQGSHQPQHF.

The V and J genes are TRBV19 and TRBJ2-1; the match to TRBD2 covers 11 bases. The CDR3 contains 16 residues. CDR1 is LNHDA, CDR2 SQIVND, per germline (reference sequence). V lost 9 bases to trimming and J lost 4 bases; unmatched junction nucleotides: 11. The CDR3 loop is CASSLLAGGPYNEQFF. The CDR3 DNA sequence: TGTGCCAGCTCCCTCCTAGCGGGAGGACCGTACAATGAGCAGTTCTTC.

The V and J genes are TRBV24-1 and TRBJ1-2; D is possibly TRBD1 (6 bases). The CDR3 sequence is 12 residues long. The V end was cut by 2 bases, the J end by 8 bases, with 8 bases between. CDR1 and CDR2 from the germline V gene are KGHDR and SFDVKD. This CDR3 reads CATSDWGHGYTF. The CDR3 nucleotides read TGTGCCACCAGTGATTGGGGACACGGCTACACCTTC.

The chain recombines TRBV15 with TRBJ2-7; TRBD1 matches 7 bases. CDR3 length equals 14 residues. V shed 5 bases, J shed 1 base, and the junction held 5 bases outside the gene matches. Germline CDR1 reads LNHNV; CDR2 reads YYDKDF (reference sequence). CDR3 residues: CATSPRRGSYEQYF. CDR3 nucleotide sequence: TGTGCCACCAGCCCCCGCAGGGGGTCCTACGAGCAGTACTTC.

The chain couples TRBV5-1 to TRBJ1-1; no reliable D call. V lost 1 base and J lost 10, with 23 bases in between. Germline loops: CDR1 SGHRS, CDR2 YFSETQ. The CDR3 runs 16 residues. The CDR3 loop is CASSLFQNVRLVGAFF. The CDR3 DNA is TGCGCCAGCAGCTTGTTTCAAAATGTCAGGTTAGTTGGAGCTTTCTTT.

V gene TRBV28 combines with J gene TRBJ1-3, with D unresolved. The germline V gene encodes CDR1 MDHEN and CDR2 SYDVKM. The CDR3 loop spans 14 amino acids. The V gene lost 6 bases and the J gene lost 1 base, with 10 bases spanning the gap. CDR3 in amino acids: CASSWEGSGNTIYF. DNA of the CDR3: TGTGCCAGCAGCTGGGAGGGATCTGGAAACACCATATATTTT.